This entry lists 29 T cell receptor beta chains sequenced from one sample in a study of blood T cell repertoires in COVID-19. The table came from immunoSEQ multiplex PCR; TCRdb's copy has only in-frame clones and leaves some out. The sample includes 60,000 to 85,000 clones, roughly 87% of them seen just once. What was sequenced was peripheral blood. These receptors were obtained from a woman aged 50 to 60 with COVID-19, enrolled during active disease.

The chain couples TRBV5-6 to TRBJ2-7; D ambiguous. CDR3 length: 14 amino acids. V was cut by 0 bases and J by 1 base, with 8 bases left in between. The germline gives CDR1 SGHDT, CDR2 YYEEEE. CDR3 DNA: TGTGCCAGCAGCTTGGTTACAGTTTCCTACGAGCAGTACTTC. Encoded protein: CASSLVTVSYEQYF. Full variable domain (remainder filled in from reference TRBV5-6 and TRBJ2-7): DAGVTQSPTHLIKTRGQQVTLRCSPKSGHDTVSWYQQALGQGPQFIFQYYEEEERQRGNFPDRFSGHQFPNYSSELNVNALLLGDSALYLCASSLVTVSYEQYFGPGTRLTVT.

The genes are TRBV15 and TRBJ2-7; tentatively, D is TRBD2 (5 bases). The V gene lost 0 bases and the J gene lost 2 bases, with 14 bases spanning the gap. This CDR3 has 16 residues. Germline V gives CDR1 LNHNV, CDR2 YYDKDF (reference sequence). The CDR3 sequence is CATSRDLGGLTYEQYF. In nucleotides, the CDR3 is TGTGCCACCAGCAGAGATCTCGGCGGGCTAACCTACGAGCAGTACTTC.

The chain combines TRBV19 with TRBJ1-1, with D possibly TRBD1 on 5 matching bases. The V and J ends lost 5 bases and 0 bases respectively, with 10 bases between them. The CDR3 is 14 residues long. CDR1 LNHDA and CDR2 SQIVND come from the germline V gene (reference sequence). In nucleotides, the CDR3 is TGTGCCAGTAGTCTTGACAGCCTGAACACTGAAGCTTTCTTT. It encodes CASSLDSLNTEAFF.

The CDR3 DNA reads TGTGCCACCAGCAGAGGTAGCGGGGGTAGCTCCTACAATGAGCAGTTCTTC. Residues: CATSRGSGGSSYNEQFF. The chain combines TRBV15 with TRBJ2-1, with 9 bases matching TRBD2. The CDR3 has 17 residues. J lost 0 bases, V lost 1 base, and 4 bases had no gene match. Germline V gene data show CDR1 as LNHNV and CDR2 as YYDKDF (reference sequence).

This clone was found once. Other DNA sequences in the same sample also yield this CDR3. The J gene is TRBJ2-7, the V gene TRBV6-2 or TRBV6-3; D call uncertain. The V and J ends lost 5 bases and 4 bases respectively, with 9 bases between them. CDR3 length: 12 amino acids. CDR1 is MNHEY and CDR2 is SVGEGT in the germline V gene. The CDR3 DNA sequence: TGTGCCAGCAGTGTCCTGACATACGAGCAGTACTTC. Residues: CASSVLTYEQYF.

CDR3 residues: CASTRRGQGGYGYTF. In nucleotides, the CDR3 is TGTGCCAGCACCCGTAGAGGACAGGGGGGATATGGCTACACCTTC. V gene TRBV9 combines with J gene TRBJ1-2; 10 bases are a match to TRBD1. Trimming at V came to 6 bases and at J to 5 bases, leaving 10 bases not matched to a gene. Germline lookup yields CDR1 SGDLS and CDR2 YYNGEE. This CDR3 comprises 15 residues. The variable domain in full, completed from reference TRBV9 and TRBJ1-2, reads DSGVTQTPKHLITATGQRVTLRCSPRSGDLSVYWYQQSLDQGLQFLIQYYNGEERAKGNILERFSAQQFPDLHSELNLSSLELGDSALYFCASTRRGQGGYGYTFGSGTRLTVV.

The chain couples TRBV3-1 (or the pseudogene TRBV3-2) to TRBJ2-4; TRBD2 aligns across 10 bases. With V trimmed by 1 base and J by 2 bases, 2 bases remained unmatched. In germline, CDR1 is LGHDT, CDR2 YNNKEL (reference sequence). The CDR3 is 16 amino acids. CDR3 sequence (DNA): TGTGCCAGCAGCCAAGGAGCGGGAGGGCCCAAAAACATTCAGTACTTC. Protein sequence: CASSQGAGGPKNIQYF.

The chain recombines TRBV5-3 with TRBJ2-2, with a possible D match to TRBD1 (6 bases). TRBV5-3 is noted as an ORF with a role that remains uncertain. This CDR3 is 14 amino acids long. The ends were cut back, 10 bases at V and 2 bases at J, with 15 bases in the middle. The CDR3 protein is CARLRGPNTGELFF. The CDR3 nucleotides read TGTGCCCGCCTCAGGGGTCCAAACACCGGGGAGCTGTTTTTT.

The chain combines TRBV27 with TRBJ2-2, with 7 bases aligning to TRBD1. Germline V gene lookup returns CDR1 MNHEY and CDR2 SMNVEV (reference sequence). The J segment lost 5 bases and the V segment lost 6 bases, leaving 6 bases of the junction unmatched. This CDR3 comprises 14 residues. As DNA, the CDR3 is TGTGCCAGCAGGAGGGACAGACCAACCGGGGAGCTGTTTTTT. This translates into CASRRDRPTGELFF.

V and J are TRBV5-1 and TRBJ1-1, with a tentative D call TRBD1 (5 bases). The germline CDR1 and CDR2 sequences are SGHRS and YFSETQ. This CDR3 is built from 16 residues. V was trimmed by 2 bases and J by 0 bases, leaving 14 bases between them. The CDR3: CASSLGSGGLNTEAFF. As DNA, the CDR3 is TGCGCCAGCAGCTTAGGGTCCGGGGGGTTGAACACTGAAGCTTTCTTT.

V gene TRBV10-1 combines with J gene TRBJ2-3; 12 bases are shared with TRBD2. The V and J ends lost 2 bases and 8 bases, in that order; junction bases with no gene match: 14. The CDR3 sequence is 18 residues long. CDR1 is WNHNN and CDR2 is SYGVQD in the germline V gene (reference sequence). The CDR3 DNA is TGCGCCAGCAGTGAGGTCTCCGGACTAGCGGGATTGCCCGGTACGCAGTATTTT. Translated, it gives CASSEVSGLAGLPGTQYF.

The chain links TRBV10-1 to TRBJ1-6, with 7 bases identical to TRBD1. The CDR3 extends over 16 amino acids. V dropped 7 bases and J dropped 8; count of bases not matched to a gene: 14. The germline CDR1 and CDR2 sequences are WNHNN and SYGVQD (reference sequence). CDR3 DNA: TGCGCCAGCACATGGGGCGCAGGGACAGATGATTCACCCCTCCACTTT. Encoded protein: CASTWGAGTDDSPLHF.

V and J are TRBV7-3 and TRBJ1-1, with a weak D call TRBD1 (5 bases). Per germline, CDR1 SGHTA and CDR2 FQGTGA. The CDR3 totals 14 residues. V lost 5 bases to trimming and J lost 5 bases, with 15 bases between them. The CDR3 DNA follows: TGTGCCAGCAGCGAGTTCGGGGGGGTTACTGAAGCTTTCTTT. Amino acids: CASSEFGGVTEAFF.

V and J are TRBV18 and TRBJ1-2, with a tentative D call TRBD1 (5 bases). The CDR3 covers 17 residues. The V gene lost 2 bases and the J gene lost 6 bases, with 22 bases spanning the gap. In germline, CDR1 is KGHSH, CDR2 LQKENI. CDR3 sequence (DNA): TGTGCCAGCTCACCATATAGAGAAGGGGCGACGGTTCATGGCTACACCTTC. It translates to CASSPYREGATVHGYTF.

The genes are TRBV5-1 and TRBJ2-6; D ambiguous. Trimming took off 5 bases at V and 0 bases at J, with 9 bases between the two ends. This CDR3 contains 15 residues. CDR1 and CDR2 (germline): SGHRS, YFSETQ. CDR3 residues: CASSLDSSGANVLTF. The CDR3 DNA is TGCGCCAGCAGTTTAGACTCCTCTGGGGCCAACGTCCTGACTTTC.

The count of this clone is one. This chain connects TRBV30 to TRBJ1-6; 9 positions match TRBD1. CDR3 length: 14 amino acids. Germline CDR1 and CDR2: GTSNPN and SVGIG (reference sequence). Losses at the gene ends were 2 bases for V and 10 bases for J; bases not matched to a gene: 6. CDR3: CAWSSGTGRSPLHF. The CDR3 DNA sequence: TGTGCCTGGAGTTCGGGGACAGGGAGGTCACCCCTCCACTTT.

The V call is TRBV20-1, the J call TRBJ2-1; 7 nucleotides line up with TRBD2. Trimming took 3 bases from V and 1 from J; bases not matched to a gene: 6. CDR3 length: 15 amino acids. Germline CDR1 DFQATT, CDR2 SNEGSKA (reference sequence). The CDR3 region has the DNA TGCAGTGCTAGTGTCGGGGAGGGGTCCTACAATGAGCAGTTCTTC. It codes for CSASVGEGSYNEQFF.

This clone was seen only once. The chain employs TRBV14 and TRBJ2-2; TRBD1 matches 9 bases. The trim removed 0 bases at V and 4 bases at J, leaving 9 bases unmatched. The CDR3 spans 18 residues. Germline V gives CDR1 SGHDN, CDR2 FVKESK. The CDR3: CASSQDGVWDRVTGELFF. The CDR3 nucleotides read TGTGCCAGCAGCCAAGACGGAGTATGGGACAGGGTCACCGGGGAGCTGTTTTTT.

The CDR3 protein is CASSQSPSRAGSNQPQHF. CDR3 DNA: TGCGCCAGCAGTCAATCGCCATCCAGGGCGGGGAGCAATCAGCCCCAGCATTTT. The chain employs TRBV23-1 and TRBJ1-5; possible D gene TRBD1, 5 bases. TRBV23-1 is known as an ORF, though its function is uncertain. There are 18 residues in the CDR3. V was cut by 0 bases and J by 1 base, with 16 bases left in between.

The V and J genes are TRBV7-3 and TRBJ1-5; 7 bases align to TRBD1. V lost 5 bases to trimming and J lost 7 bases; unmatched junction nucleotides: 8. CDR1 is SGHTA, CDR2 FQGTGA, per germline. The CDR3 is 14 residues long. The CDR3, as DNA: TGTGCCAGCAGCCTCACAGGGGTAGGCCAGCCCCAGCATTTT. This gives the protein CASSLTGVGQPQHF.

The gene calls are TRBV24-1 and TRBJ2-2, with D possibly being TRBD2 (6 bases). CDR1 and CDR2 from the germline V gene are KGHDR and SFDVKD. The CDR3 is 14 residues long. Trimming left V 9 bases short and J 4 bases short, with 14 bases between. CDR3 sequence reads: CATRGGVPTGELFF. CDR3 bases: TGTGCCACCCGCGGAGGGGTCCCCACCGGGGAGCTGTTTTTT.

The V call is TRBV6-2 or TRBV6-3, the J call TRBJ1-6; TRBD1 aligns across 8 bases. After removal of 0 bases from V and 7 bases from J, the junction contained 2 bases not matched to a gene. CDR3 length: 15 amino acids. Looked up from germline, CDR1 is MNHEY and CDR2 is SVGEGT. CDR3 nucleotides: TGTGCCAGCAGTTACTCGAACAGGGGGAATTCACCCCTCCACTTT. It is translated as CASSYSNRGNSPLHF.

This chain uses TRBV28 with TRBJ2-7; maybe TRBD1 (6 bases). Germline V gives CDR1 MDHEN, CDR2 SYDVKM. Deletions cut 6 bases from V and 3 bases from J, with 12 bases between. CDR3 length: 13 amino acids. This chain's CDR3 is CASRGQGHYEQYF. DNA of the CDR3: TGTGCCAGCAGAGGCCAGGGGCACTACGAGCAGTACTTC.

In this sample, this clone turned up once. The CDR3, as DNA: TGTGCCAGCAGCTTCTCTAGCGGGAGTACAGATACGCAGTATTTT. Protein product: CASSFSSGSTDTQYF. The rearrangement links TRBV7-2 to TRBJ2-3, with 10 bases lining up with TRBD2. This CDR3 is 15 amino acids long. Per germline, CDR1 SGHTA and CDR2 FQGNSA. V shed 3 bases, J shed 3 bases, and the junction held 3 bases outside the gene matches.

The chain uses TRBV19 and TRBJ2-4, with a possible D match to TRBD2 (5 bases). The germline V and J ends were trimmed by 3 bases and 0 bases, with 15 bases remaining between them. The CDR3 consists of 17 residues. Germline values: CDR1 LNHDA, CDR2 SQIVND (reference sequence). The CDR3 nucleotides read TGTGCCAGTAGTATCCGACGCGGGCGGCTAGCCAAAAACATTCAGTACTTC. It yields the protein CASSIRRGRLAKNIQYF.

The J gene is TRBJ2-2, the V gene TRBV5-1; 8 bases align to TRBD2. Per the germline V gene, CDR1 is SGHRS and CDR2 is YFSETQ. V lost 4 bases, J lost 5 bases, and 10 bases stayed unmatched. The CDR3 runs to 16 residues. The CDR3 sequence: CASSPLTGGRTGELFF. The CDR3 DNA is TGCGCCAGCAGCCCACTGACGGGAGGGCGTACCGGGGAGCTGTTTTTT.

This sequence joins TRBV30 and TRBJ1-1; a possible D gene is TRBD1 (6 bases). The CDR3 extends over 16 amino acids. V was shortened by 0 bases and J by 0 bases, with 14 bases between the two germline ends. The germline V gene has CDR1 GTSNPN and CDR2 SVGIG (reference sequence). The CDR3 sequence: CAWSVLGGIMNTEAFF. CDR3 DNA: TGTGCCTGGAGTGTCTTAGGGGGTATCATGAACACTGAAGCTTTCTTT.

This clone appeared once. This sequence joins TRBV30 and TRBJ2-2; the match to TRBD2 covers 11 bases. In germline, CDR1 is GTSNPN, CDR2 SVGIG (reference sequence). The CDR3 has 17 amino acids. V shed 1 base, J shed 4 bases, and the junction held 8 bases outside the gene matches. CDR3 sequence (DNA): TGTGCCTGGAGTGGGTTAGCGGGAGGGCAGGCCACCGGGGAGCTGTTTTTT. Its translation is CAWSGLAGGQATGELFF.

The V and J genes are TRBV4-1 and TRBJ1-4, with TRBD1 as a possible D gene (6 bases). Trimming removed 4 bases at V and 7 bases at J, with 16 bases between. Germline-derived CDR1 and CDR2 are MGHRA and YSYEKL. The CDR3 spans 15 residues. The CDR3 nucleotides are TGCGCCAGCAGCCCAGGTAACAGGGCTTCTGAAAAACTGTTTTTT. As protein: CASSPGNRASEKLFF.